This TCR beta chain emerged from a study of blood T cell repertoires in COVID-19. Across the whole study: Acute and convalescent COVID-19 samples came from the United States, Italy and Spain. Sample material is recorded as cDNA or gDNA derived from T cells, B-cell-depleted T cells, or PBMCs.

CDR1 and CDR2 (germline): MNHNY, SVGAGI (reference sequence). The CDR3 contains 16 residues. After removal of 6 bases from V and 7 bases from J, the junction contained 13 bases not matched to a gene. How the authors handled the data: By means of reference gene primer amplification, nucleated cell counts were estimated. Some clones are missing from TCRdb's copy, which holds only in-frame ones; the method was immunoSEQ multiplex PCR. V and J calls and clone size follow that table, whereas D and trimming were derived from the DNA. This sample has more than 300,000 clones, with 70% to 90% found just once.

The specimen sequenced was peripheral blood. This receptor was identified in a man between 18 and 29 years old who had recovered from COVID-19. The chain employs TRBV6-6 and TRBJ2-1, with TRBD2 matching over 9 bases. CDR3 in DNA: TGTGCCAGCAGAGGCCTCCAGGCGGGAGGGAAGAATGAGCAGTTCTTC. It specifies CASRGLQAGGKNEQFF.